This section outlines one TCR beta chain sequence together with its context. The antigen is not known. V gave up 6 bases and J gave up 9 bases, with 12 bases separating them. The CDR3 sequence is 12 residues long. The data stem from a study of T cell responses to AZD1222 COVID-19 vaccine. General study results and limits: Donors were largely white British and mainly female; clonal diversity was possibly underestimated.

TCRdb's copy holds only in-frame clones and misses some; the assay was immunoSEQ multiplex PCR. The table includes 120,000 to 150,000 clones, 75% to 95% detected once. The source material was peripheral blood, sampled on day 0 of AZD1222 vaccination. V gene TRBV12-3 or TRBV12-4 combines with J gene TRBJ2-1; maybe TRBD2 (7 bases). This clonotype was sampled from an adult in good health. The DNA of the CDR3 is TGTGCCAGCAGAACGGGGGGCAGTGAGCAGTTCTTC. It codes for CASRTGGSEQFF.